The clone carrying this T cell receptor (beta chain) was detected only once. Antigen: not known. The assay was immunoSEQ multiplex PCR, and TCRdb's table has in-frame clones only and misses some. The repertoire consists of 150,000 to 250,000 clones, with around 80% occurring once and the leading ten covering 13%. The germline V and J ends were trimmed by 2 bases and 8 bases, with 15 bases remaining between them. This CDR3 spans 14 amino acids. The germline gives CDR1 MNHEY, CDR2 SMNVEV (reference sequence). Donors came from a validation cohort of over 100 subjects, distinct from the first 666-subject cohort. The sample comes from a study of cytomegalovirus exposure and HLA in healthy donors. Broader study findings: First-cohort TCR clusters were later found to tend to co-occur in the roughly 120 validation repertoires. The authors listed 150 or so TCR beta chains as cytomegalovirus-associated. Specificity of three CMV-associated chains for CMV antigens was verified in vitro.

This sequence originates from a woman in her 30s in good health and CMV-seropositive. The sequenced sample consisted of PBMCs. The chain couples TRBV27 to TRBJ1-2; tentative D call: TRBD1 (5 bases). The CDR3 protein is CASSLIGGLRGYTF. The DNA of the CDR3 is TGTGCCAGCAGTTTAATCGGGGGACTTCGCGGCTACACCTTC.